There are a few counts of the clone carrying this TCR beta chain. The antigen remains undetermined. At one of its ends the junction is not consistent with the germline gene, which may arise from a read error. PCR was performed using 60 Vbeta and 13 Jbeta primers. Assay used: immunoSEQ multiplex PCR; TCRdb lists only in-frame clones, some missing. The table includes about 100,000 clones, roughly 74% detected once. The data stem from a study of cytomegalovirus exposure and HLA in healthy donors. Study-wide results and limits: As a later analysis revealed, most CMV-associated TCR beta chains appeared HLA-restricted. CMV serostatus alone was available as immune exposure information. Accurate predictions that matched the HLA-A and HLA-B alleles of most subjects were reportedly made from TCR beta sequences.

This TCR was sampled from a woman between 35 and 50 years old in good health and CMV-seronegative. Input material: PBMCs.

The CDR3 DNA follows: TGTTCCAGCAGCTTAGGCACTAGCGGGGGGGCTCGTGAGACCCAGTACTTC. Translation gives CSSSLGTSGGARETQYF. The rearrangement links TRBV7-9 to TRBJ2-5, with 13 bases identical to TRBD2. Germline CDR1 reads SEHNR; CDR2 reads FQNEAQ (reference sequence). CDR3 length: 17 amino acids.